Listed below are T cell receptor beta chains from one sample, sequenced in a study of STAT5B mutations in CD4+ large granular lymphocyte leukemia. Data came from immunoSEQ multiplex PCR; TCRdb stores just in-frame clones and leaves some out. The sample carries just over 40,000 clones, around 85% recorded once. Sequenced input: CD4+ T cells from blood buffy coats. These receptors all stem from a human donor in good health. Both conserved end residues are part of each CDR3. The order of the fields is D gene, J gene, clone size, V gene, CDR3 DNA, CDR3 protein. A D gene is named only where the DNA matches it firmly. Not all rows give a size; the values are once, few, many and, for expanded clones, a class.

D gene: TRBD1
J gene: TRBJ1-2
clone size: .
V gene: TRBV6-5
CDR3 DNA: TGTGCCAGCAGTCCCGACAGGGGGCGGTGGAACGGCTACACCTTC
CDR3 protein: CASSPDRGRWNGYTF

D gene: TRBD1
J gene: TRBJ1-6
clone size: .
V gene: TRBV6-6
CDR3 DNA: TGTGCCAGCAGCACTCCGGGACAGCCGTCGCCCCTCCACTTT
CDR3 protein: CASSTPGQPSPLHF

D gene: TRBD1
J gene: TRBJ2-2
clone size: .
V gene: TRBV10-3
CDR3 DNA: TGTGCCATCAGTGACCAGCCGGGACAGGGGAAAGGAAACACCGGGGAGCTGTTTTTT
CDR3 protein: CAISDQPGQGKGNTGELFF

D gene: .
J gene: TRBJ1-5
clone size: .
V gene: TRBV6-6
CDR3 DNA: TGTGCCAGCAGTTACGAAGGTGATAGCAATCAGCCCCAGCATTTT
CDR3 protein: CASSYEGDSNQPQHF

D gene: .
J gene: TRBJ2-2
clone size: .
V gene: TRBV9
CDR3 DNA: TGTGCCAGCAGCAGATCCGGGACAAGGAACACCGGGGAGCTGTTTTTT
CDR3 protein: CASSRSGTRNTGELFF

D gene: TRBD1
J gene: TRBJ2-5
clone size: .
V gene: TRBV11-3
CDR3 DNA: TGTGCCAGCGGACCGGGACAGGGGTCTATGTACCAAGAGACCCAGTACTTC
CDR3 protein: CASGPGQGSMYQETQYF

D gene: .
J gene: TRBJ1-1
clone size: .
V gene: TRBV30
CDR3 DNA: TGTGCCTGGATGGGGACCAACCCCGCGAGGGCTTTCTTT
CDR3 protein: CAWMGTNPARAFF

D gene: .
J gene: TRBJ2-4
clone size: .
V gene: TRBV19
CDR3 DNA: TGTGCCAGTACTGAAGACAGGGCCAAAAACATTCAGTACTTC
CDR3 protein: CASTEDRAKNIQYF

D gene: .
J gene: TRBJ1-2
clone size: .
V gene: TRBV19
CDR3 DNA: TGTGCCAGTAGTTTTTCGACATCTCCTTATGGCTACACCTTC
CDR3 protein: CASSFSTSPYGYTF

D gene: .
J gene: TRBJ1-5
clone size: .
V gene: TRBV20-1
CDR3 DNA: TGCAGTGTTAATAGCAATCAGCCCCAGCATTTT
CDR3 protein: CSVNSNQPQHF

D gene: .
J gene: TRBJ2-2
clone size: once
V gene: TRBV7-2
CDR3 DNA: TGTGCCAGCAGCTTACTCTCCGGGACCACAGGCGGGGAGCTGTTTTTT
CDR3 protein: CASSLLSGTTGGELFF

D gene: .
J gene: TRBJ1-3
clone size: .
V gene: TRBV11-2
CDR3 DNA: TGTGCCAGCAGCCGGATACGGGAGGCTGGAAACACCATATATTTT
CDR3 protein: CASSRIREAGNTIYF

D gene: .
J gene: TRBJ1-2
clone size: .
V gene: TRBV27
CDR3 DNA: TGTGCCAGCAGGGAGCCAGGGGTCTATGGCTACACCTTC
CDR3 protein: CASREPGVYGYTF

D gene: .
J gene: TRBJ1-6
clone size: .
V gene: TRBV25-1
CDR3 DNA: TGTGCCAGCCTTGGCTCGGGTTCCTATAATTCACCCCTCCACTTT
CDR3 protein: CASLGSGSYNSPLHF

D gene: TRBD2
J gene: TRBJ2-1
clone size: .
V gene: TRBV19
CDR3 DNA: TGTGCCAGTACTCTAGCGGGAGGGGTCAATGAGCAGTTCTTC
CDR3 protein: CASTLAGGVNEQFF

D gene: TRBD1
J gene: TRBJ2-7
clone size: few
V gene: TRBV6-5
CDR3 DNA: TGTGCCAGCAGTTACTCACCGGGACAGGGTTCCTACGAGCAGTACTTC
CDR3 protein: CASSYSPGQGSYEQYF

D gene: .
J gene: TRBJ2-4
clone size: .
V gene: TRBV27
CDR3 DNA: TGTGCCAGCAGTTTACCGCGAATGTTCAAAAACATTCAGTACTTC
CDR3 protein: CASSLPRMFKNIQYF

D gene: .
J gene: TRBJ2-2
clone size: .
V gene: TRBV5-1
CDR3 DNA: TGCGCCAGCAGCTTGGGGGGGGCCGGGGAGCTGTTTTTT
CDR3 protein: CASSLGGAGELFF

D gene: .
J gene: TRBJ2-7
clone size: .
V gene: TRBV18
CDR3 DNA: TGTGCCAGCTCACCAATGACTCAGGGCTACGAGCAGTACTTC
CDR3 protein: CASSPMTQGYEQYF

D gene: .
J gene: TRBJ2-2
clone size: .
V gene: TRBV6-6
CDR3 DNA: TGTGCCAGCAGTTACAGAACCGGGGAGCTGTTTTTT
CDR3 protein: CASSYRTGELFF

D gene: .
J gene: TRBJ2-7
clone size: .
V gene: TRBV5-6
CDR3 DNA: TGTGTCCAAAGGACCTCTCGGGGCTTC
CDR3 protein: CVQRTSRGF

D gene: .
J gene: TRBJ1-3
clone size: .
V gene: TRBV6-1
CDR3 DNA: TGTGCCAGCAGTGAATATCGGGGGGCCTTTGGAAACACCATATATTTT
CDR3 protein: CASSEYRGAFGNTIYF

D gene: .
J gene: TRBJ2-5
clone size: once
V gene: TRBV7-6
CDR3 DNA: TGTGCCAGCAGCGCCCCACCGGGCCAGACCCAGTACTTC
CDR3 protein: CASSAPPGQTQYF

D gene: TRBD2
J gene: TRBJ2-2
clone size: .
V gene: TRBV5-1
CDR3 DNA: TGCGCCAGCAGCTTGATGACTAGCGGGGGCCCTAACACCGGGGAGCTGTTTTTT
CDR3 protein: CASSLMTSGGPNTGELFF

D gene: .
J gene: TRBJ1-1
clone size: .
V gene: TRBV6-6
CDR3 DNA: TGTGCCAGCAGTTCCCAGGGGAACACTGAAGCTTTCTTT
CDR3 protein: CASSSQGNTEAFF

D gene: .
J gene: TRBJ2-4
clone size: .
V gene: TRBV30
CDR3 DNA: TGTGCCTGGAGTGTAGCCGGGACCCCGTGGAACAAAAACATTCAGTACTTC
CDR3 protein: CAWSVAGTPWNKNIQYF

D gene: .
J gene: TRBJ2-2
clone size: .
V gene: TRBV6-6
CDR3 DNA: TGTGCCAGCAGTTACCGGGGGGAGCTGTTTTTT
CDR3 protein: CASSYRGELFF

D gene: .
J gene: TRBJ1-5
clone size: .
V gene: TRBV6-5
CDR3 DNA: TGTGCCAGCAGTTACGAGGGGGGAGTCGGTCAGCCCCAGCATTTT
CDR3 protein: CASSYEGGVGQPQHF

D gene: .
J gene: TRBJ1-2
clone size: .
V gene: TRBV6-1
CDR3 DNA: TGTGCCAGCAGGGCAGACCTAACTAACTATGGCTACACCTTC
CDR3 protein: CASRADLTNYGYTF

D gene: .
J gene: TRBJ2-5
clone size: once
V gene: TRBV6-5
CDR3 DNA: TGTGCCAGCAGTGTACTCCAGGGGGAGACCCAGTACTTC
CDR3 protein: CASSVLQGETQYF

D gene: TRBD2
J gene: TRBJ2-1
clone size: .
V gene: TRBV29-1
CDR3 DNA: TGCAGCGTCGGGAGGTTAGACAGTTCCAATGAGCAGTTCTTC
CDR3 protein: CSVGRLDSSNEQFF

D gene: .
J gene: TRBJ1-6
clone size: .
V gene: TRBV6-1
CDR3 DNA: TGTGCCAGCAGTAAAGAGAAGAGCGGACCCCTCCACTTT
CDR3 protein: CASSKEKSGPLHF

D gene: .
J gene: TRBJ2-1
clone size: .
V gene: TRBV29-1
CDR3 DNA: TGCAGCGTTGAAAGGCAGGCGTCCAATGAGCAGTTCTTC
CDR3 protein: CSVERQASNEQFF

D gene: .
J gene: TRBJ1-1
clone size: .
V gene: TRBV6-1
CDR3 DNA: TGTGCCAGCAGTGATGAAGGGGTGAGAACTGAAGCTTTCTTT
CDR3 protein: CASSDEGVRTEAFF

D gene: .
J gene: TRBJ2-1
clone size: once
V gene: TRBV11-2
CDR3 DNA: TGTGCCAGCAGCTCGACAGCCCAGGGTTTATGGCAGTTCTTC
CDR3 protein: CASSSTAQGLWQFF

D gene: .
J gene: TRBJ2-1
clone size: .
V gene: TRBV10-3
CDR3 DNA: TGTGCCATCGGGCTGTTGGAAACACAATATGAGCAGTTCTTC
CDR3 protein: CAIGLLETQYEQFF